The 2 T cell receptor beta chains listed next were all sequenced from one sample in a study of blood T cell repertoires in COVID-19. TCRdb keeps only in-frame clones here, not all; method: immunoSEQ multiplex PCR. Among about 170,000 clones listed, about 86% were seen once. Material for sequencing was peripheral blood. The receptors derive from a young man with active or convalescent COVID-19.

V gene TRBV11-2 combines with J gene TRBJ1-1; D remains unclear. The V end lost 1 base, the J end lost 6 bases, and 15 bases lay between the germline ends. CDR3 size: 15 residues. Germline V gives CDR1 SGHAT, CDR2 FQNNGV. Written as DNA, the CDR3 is TGTGCCAGCAGCTTAGTGCCAGCCTCTAGCGCTGAAGCTTTCTTT. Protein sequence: CASSLVPASSAEAFF.

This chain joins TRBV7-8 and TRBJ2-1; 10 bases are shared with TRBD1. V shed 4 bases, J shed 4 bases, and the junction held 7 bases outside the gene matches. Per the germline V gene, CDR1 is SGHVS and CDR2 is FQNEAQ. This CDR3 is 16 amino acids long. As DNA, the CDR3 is TGTGCCAGCAGCTGGAACCGGGACAGGGGTTACAATGAGCAGTTCTTC. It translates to CASSWNRDRGYNEQFF.